This T cell receptor beta chain originates from a study of T cell responses to AZD1222 COVID-19 vaccine. Germline CDR1 reads MNHEY; CDR2 reads SVGEGT. V lost 6 bases to trimming and J lost 1 base, with 10 bases between them. The CDR3 runs to 13 residues. This clone appeared a single time. Sequencing was performed with immunoSEQ multiplex PCR; in TCRdb, only in-frame clones are kept and a portion is missing. In the table there are about 120,000 clones, 70% to 90% of which are singletons. The rearrangement uses TRBV6-2 or TRBV6-3 and TRBJ2-7; D might be TRBD1 (5 bases). The clonotype comes from an adult who received the AZD1222 COVID-19 vaccine. This specimen was peripheral blood, taken 28 days after the second AZD1222 dose. CDR3 in DNA: TGTGCCAGCAGCCAAGGGGAATCCTACGAGCAGTACTTC. Translating it yields CASSQGESYEQYF.